The rows below give T cell receptor beta chains drawn from one sample of a study of early T cells in non-severe SARS-CoV-2 infection. Using its own MiXCR run on the 5' RACE reads, TCRdb lists one record per CDR3 protein. The data show roughly 30,000 distinct CDR3 sequences, with 4.5% seen just once and 5.5% to 7.5% held by the top ten. The sequenced sample consisted of whole blood. The receptors originated from an adult who was a healthcare worker with PCR-confirmed SARS-CoV-2 infection or an uninfected control (not recorded which). Both conserved end residues are part of each CDR3. Each record gives: clone size, J gene, V gene, D gene, CDR3 DNA, CDR3 protein. A D gene is named only where the DNA matches it firmly. Size tells how often a clone was seen (once, few, many) or the class of an expanded clone, and some rows leave it out.

>.|TRBJ1-5|TRBV20-1|.
TGCAGTGCTAAACAGGGAAGCAATCAGCCCCAGCATTTT
CSAKQGSNQPQHF
>many|TRBJ2-7|TRBV5-1|TRBD1
TGCGCCAGCAGCTTGGACCGACCCCTTTACAGGGGCGAGTACGAGCAGTACTTC
CASSLDRPLYRGEYEQYF
>many|TRBJ2-7|TRBV14|.
TGTGCCAGCAGATTTTCAGGGAACCCCACCTACGAGCAGTACTTC
CASRFSGNPTYEQYF
>.|TRBJ2-3|TRBV7-8|TRBD2
TGTGCCAGCAGCTTGGTTACTCGGGGGGGCACAGATACGCAGTATTTT
CASSLVTRGGTDTQYF
>few|TRBJ1-6|TRBV30|.
TGTGCCTGGAGTATAGGGGGCTCCTATAATTCACCCCTCCACTTT
CAWSIGGSYNSPLHF
>.|TRBJ2-2|TRBV29-1|.
TGCAGCGCTGTAAACACCGGGGAGCTGTTTTTT
CSAVNTGELFF
>many|TRBJ2-2|TRBV11-2|.
TGTGCCAGCAGCTTACGCATTGGCAGTTCCACCGGGGAGCTGTTTTTT
CASSLRIGSSTGELFF
>.|TRBJ2-7|TRBV18|.
TGTGCCAGCTCACCGTCCCCAGCGGGACAGTACTCCTACGAGCAGTACTTC
CASSPSPAGQYSYEQYF
>few|TRBJ2-2|TRBV19|.
.
CASSIVTLRRAGELFF
>many|TRBJ2-5|TRBV3-1|.
TGTGCCAGCAGCCAAATTGAGACCCAGTACTTC
CASSQIETQYF
>.|TRBJ2-3|TRBV20-1|TRBD2
TGCAGTGTAGACCCCGGGACTAGCGGCTCATCAGCGCAGTATTTT
CSVDPGTSGSSAQYF
>few|TRBJ2-1|TRBV10-3|.
TGTGCCATCAGTGTGGACTGGGGAAGGCTAAATGAGCAGTTCTTC
CAISVDWGRLNEQFF
>few|TRBJ2-7|TRBV18|.
TGTGCCAGCTCACAGGGAAGCTCCTACGAGCAGTACTTC
CASSQGSSYEQYF
>.|TRBJ1-4|TRBV5-1|.
TGCGCCAGCAGCTTGAGGCCAGCCGGAAATGAAAAACTGTTTTTT
CASSLRPAGNEKLFF
>many|TRBJ2-2|TRBV9|TRBD2
TGTGCCAGCAGCGTCGGGCTAGCGGTTATCACCGGGGAGCTGTTTTTT
CASSVGLAVITGELFF
>few|TRBJ2-1|TRBV18|.
TGTGCCAGCTCACCACAGATTACAGATCCTGGTGAGCAGTTCTTC
CASSPQITDPGEQFF
>.|TRBJ2-1|TRBV3-1|TRBD1
TGTGCCAGCAGCGTCAACCCGGGACAGTTGGACGAGCAGTTCTTC
CASSVNPGQLDEQFF